This TCR beta chain derives from a study of cytotoxic CD8 clonotypes in ibrutinib-treated CLL. Study as a whole: Of a cohort that held around 11 relapsed/refractory and some 14 treatment-naive patients, approximately 18 were IGHV unmutated. After a median of almost 70 months, approximately 15 patients stayed remitted and 12 progressed; responses had been partial in roughly 25 and complete in 2. Each sample contained, on average, just over 250,000 productive templates and roughly 100,000 productive rearrangements.

Investigators sought sequencing depths of between 1 in 200,000 and 1 in 1 million T cells. Data came from immunoSEQ multiplex PCR; TCRdb stores just in-frame clones and leaves some out. This table has around 250,000 clones, roughly 70% appearing once. The CDR3 totals 14 residues. Looked up from germline, CDR1 is MNHEY and CDR2 is SVGAGI. Trimming shortened V by 0 bases and J by 7 bases, and 12 bases separated the two germline ends. Sequenced material: PBMCs, taken after 24 months of ibrutinib treatment. This clonotype was obtained from a human donor with chronic lymphocytic leukemia. The rearrangement links TRBV6-5 to TRBJ1-1; no definite D call. The CDR3 nucleotides read TGTGCCAGCAGTTACTCGAAATTGAGGGTTGAAGCTTTCTTT. Translated: CASSYSKLRVEAFF.